The T cell receptor (beta chain) under discussion was sequenced for a study of CD8+ T cells in alopecia areata. The overall study: Tofacitinib was given for 6 to 18 months, then stopped for 6 months.

RNA extraction was followed by reverse transcription into cDNA, which acted as the sequencing template. Sequencing used immunoSEQ multiplex PCR; TCRdb keeps in-frame clones, though not all of them. The sample contains over 100,000 clones, 49% of which appear only once. The study team obtained lesional scalp punch biopsies and peripheral blood from alopecia areata patients. From PBMCs, CD4+ and CD8+ T cells were sorted. CDR1 SGDLS and CDR2 YYNGEE come from the germline V gene. Trimming removed 2 bases from V and 6 bases from J, with 6 bases in between. The CDR3 length is 12 residues. The receptor was isolated from a human donor with alopecia areata. The sequencing here drew on CD8+ T cells sorted from blood, taken at week 0. The chain combines TRBV9 with TRBJ2-1; no definite D call. The CDR3 DNA follows: TGTGCCAGCAGCGTGGCAAGCAATGAGCAGTTCTTC. As protein: CASSVASNEQFF.